These 22 T cell receptor beta chains originate from one sample sequenced in a study of human T cells and chemical hapten exposure (dated by TCRdb to about 2021). Library preparation employed RACE. TCRdb shows the sequencer as NextSeq 500. Starting from the raw public reads, TCRdb applied fastp trimming at Q25, assembled clones with MiXCR and retained in-frame beta chains. Records with the same CDR3 protein are collapsed into one entry carrying the most frequent genes and DNA. The sample table lists 45,000 or so distinct CDR3 sequences, 4.4% of them with a count of one. The ten largest account for 4.5% to 6% of the sample. The sample's time point, from its label and the paper: healthy volunteer bleed at 2 weeks. Unfractionated whole blood was collected in Tempus Blood RNA tubes, and total RNA was extracted from that blood. Specimen: whole blood. These receptors came from a human donor in good health. Some clones in this sample may be carry-over from other donors' samples.

This clonotype has a handful of counts. The chain uses TRBV6-6 and TRBJ1-6; D call uncertain. Trimming cost V 8 bases and J 6 bases, with 8 bases left between them. The germline V gene has CDR1 MNHNY and CDR2 SVGAGI (reference sequence). This CDR3 has 12 residues. Written as DNA, the CDR3 is TGTGCCAGCGCCGGACCTAATTCACCCCTCCACTTT. Protein: CASAGPNSPLHF.

With regard to this clonotype: One base away lies a much larger clone, so this may be a sequencing read error. This chain uses TRBV6-5 with TRBJ2-7, with D possibly matching TRBD2 (7 bases). Germline loops: CDR1 MNHEY, CDR2 SVGAGI. The CDR3 covers 21 residues. DNA of the CDR3: TGTGCCAGCAGTTACAAGGGACTAAGTGTCCAGAGTTCGAGGGGACACTACAAGCAGTACTTC. Its translation: CASSYKGLSVQSSRGHYKQYF.

This clonotype was seen at least ten times. The V gene is TRBV15, the J gene TRBJ2-7, with D maybe TRBD1 (6 bases). This CDR3 has 14 amino acids. Germline assignment: CDR1 LNHNV and CDR2 YYDKDF (reference sequence). Trimming left V 2 bases short and J 6 bases short, with 14 bases between. CDR3 loop: CATSRRNRAGEQYF. CDR3 in DNA: TGTGCCACCAGCAGACGTAACAGGGCTGGCGAGCAGTACTTC.

This clonotype has a count of ten or more. It is unclear where the CDR3 begins or ends on the DNA, so no DNA is shown, and the CDR3 is as TCRdb lists it. This chain uses TRBV7-9 with TRBJ2-2; TRBD2 is the table's D call, not checked against the DNA. Counting both end residues, the CDR3 totals 15 amino acids. Looked up from germline, CDR1 is SEHNR and CDR2 is FQNEAQ (reference sequence). CDR3 protein: CASSPADCTPGSCFF.

This clonotype was picked up many times. This chain joins TRBV6-5 and TRBJ1-1; TRBD1 agrees at 8 bases. The CDR3 contains 14 residues. With 2 bases clipped from V and 7 bases from J, the junction kept 6 bases outside the gene matches. The germline V gene encodes CDR1 MNHEY and CDR2 SVGAGI. CDR3 loop: CASSYLPGQGEAFF. CDR3 sequence (DNA): TGTGCCAGCAGTTACCTTCCTGGACAGGGTGAAGCTTTCTTT.

In its sample, this clonotype was seen many times. V is TRBV27 and J is TRBJ2-1, with 8 bases lining up with TRBD2. Trimming cost V 6 bases and J 6 bases; bases outside gene matches: 4. The germline gives CDR1 MNHEY, CDR2 SMNVEV (reference sequence). There are 13 residues in the CDR3. This CDR3 is CASRSGTSNEQFF. The CDR3 DNA sequence: TGTGCCAGCAGGTCCGGGACTAGCAATGAGCAGTTCTTC.

This clonotype came up many times. This sequence joins TRBV7-9 and TRBJ2-7; TRBD2 is a possible D gene (5 bases). From germline, CDR1 is SEHNR and CDR2 FQNEAQ (reference sequence). This CDR3 comprises 15 residues. V lost 1 base to trimming and J lost 6 bases, with 16 bases between them. The CDR3 here is CASSLVSASWTEQYF. In nucleotides, the CDR3 is TGTGCCAGCAGCTTAGTTAGCGCTAGCTGGACCGAGCAGTACTTC.

In this sample, this clonotype turned up many times. This chain connects TRBV7-2 to TRBJ1-2; D gene ambiguous. The germline V gene encodes CDR1 SGHTA and CDR2 FQGNSA. This CDR3 has 12 residues. V lost 2 bases and J 8 bases, leaving 9 bases between the germline ends. CDR3 sequence (DNA): TGTGCCAGCAGCTTAAACATGGACGGCTACACCTTC. Translated, it gives CASSLNMDGYTF.

This clonotype was counted at least ten times. V and J are TRBV5-1 and TRBJ1-1; 8 bases line up with TRBD1. The ends lost 2 bases at V and 4 bases at J; junction bases unmatched: 1. CDR3 length: 13 residues. CDR1 SGHRS and CDR2 YFSETQ come from the germline V gene. The DNA for the CDR3 is TGCGCCAGCAGCTTCAGGGGGCCCACTGAAGCTTTCTTT. This translates into CASSFRGPTEAFF. Complete variable domain (other parts from reference TRBV5-1 and TRBJ1-1): KAGVTQTPRYLIKTRGQQVTLSCSPISGHRSVSWYQQTPGQGLQFLFEYFSETQRNKGNFPGRFSGRQFSNSRSEMNVSTLELGDSALYLCASSFRGPTEAFFGQGTRLTVV.

This clonotype showed up many times. The DNA of the CDR3 is TGTGCCAGCAGTTTATGGACCGCGGGACAGACCCTTTCCGAGCAGTACTTC. Protein: CASSLWTAGQTLSEQYF. The gene calls are TRBV28 and TRBJ2-7; possible D gene TRBD1, 7 bases. V was shortened by 0 bases and J by 6 bases, with 21 bases between the two germline ends. Germline lookup yields CDR1 MDHEN and CDR2 SYDVKM. This CDR3 is 17 amino acids long.

This clonotype came up a few times. The rearrangement joins TRBV12-3 or TRBV12-4 to TRBJ2-3; TRBD1 aligns across 10 bases. Trimming cost V 5 bases and J 4 bases; bases outside gene matches: 9. The CDR3 runs 16 residues. Here the CDR3 DNA reads TGTGCCAGCAGTACTGACAGGGGGCACTTCGCAGATACGCAGTATTTT. Its protein product is CASSTDRGHFADTQYF.

This clonotype appeared a few times. In DNA, the CDR3 is TGTGCCAGCAGTCCCCGCACTGAAGCTTTCTTT. Amino acid sequence: CASSPRTEAFF. The chain is built from TRBV28 and TRBJ1-1; D is ambiguous. The CDR3 runs to 11 residues. Trimming pared 5 bases from V and 4 bases from J, leaving 5 bases between. The germline CDR1 and CDR2 sequences are MDHEN and SYDVKM.

This clonotype occurred many times. V gene TRBV29-1 combines with J gene TRBJ2-7; D gene uncertain. The germline V gene has CDR1 SQVTM and CDR2 ANQGSEA. The CDR3 covers 12 residues. Trimming took off 6 bases at V and 5 bases at J, with 14 bases between the two ends. The chain's CDR3 is CSVSYSKNEQYF. CDR3 nucleotides: TGCAGCGTGTCATATAGCAAGAACGAGCAGTACTTC.

This chain links TRBV5-6 with TRBJ1-1; 7 nucleotides align to TRBD1. This CDR3 contains 14 residues. J was trimmed by 3 bases and V by 4 bases; bases with no gene match: 6. Germline lookup yields CDR1 SGHDT and CDR2 YYEEEE. CDR3: CASSLLDRDTEAFF. CDR3 coding DNA: TGTGCCAGCAGCCTTCTTGACAGGGACACTGAAGCTTTCTTT.

This clonotype was counted a few times. V usage is TRBV28 and J usage is TRBJ2-7; D is possibly TRBD2 (5 bases). This CDR3 contains 14 residues. Per the germline V gene, CDR1 is MDHEN and CDR2 is SYDVKM. Trimming left V 5 bases short and J 7 bases short, with 18 bases between. This CDR3 reads CASSPLGLPGEQYF. CDR3 coding DNA: TGTGCCAGCAGTCCCCTAGGTCTACCGGGAGAGCAGTACTTC. Full variable domain (remainder filled in from reference TRBV28 and TRBJ2-7): DVKVTQSSRYLVKRTGEKVFLECVQDMDHENMFWYRQDPGLGLRLIYFSYDVKMKEKGDIPEGYSVSREKKERFSLILESASTNQTSMYLCASSPLGLPGEQYFGPGTRLTVT.

This clonotype showed up just a few times. The chain uses TRBV7-9 and TRBJ2-1; D remains ambiguous. CDR3 length: 13 residues. Per the germline V gene, CDR1 is SEHNR and CDR2 is FQNEAQ (reference sequence). V was trimmed by 3 bases and J by 3 bases, leaving 6 bases between them. The CDR3 nucleotides read TGTGCCAGCAGCTTGATAATCTACAATGAGCAGTTCTTC. Protein sequence: CASSLIIYNEQFF.

There are many counts of this clonotype. CDR3 sequence (DNA): TGCAGCGTTGAGGGTGTGCAGTTGAAAACAGATACGCAGTATTTT. This gives the protein CSVEGVQLKTDTQYF. The rearrangement links TRBV29-1 to TRBJ2-3; unclear D gene. This CDR3 region has 15 residues. CDR1 and CDR2 (germline): SQVTM, ANQGSEA. V lost 3 bases and J 3 bases, leaving 16 bases between the germline ends.

This clonotype was detected many times. V gene TRBV5-5 combines with J gene TRBJ2-5; 7 nucleotides match TRBD2. The germline V gene encodes CDR1 SGHKS and CDR2 YYEKEE (reference sequence). The V gene end was trimmed by 4 bases and the J gene end by 1 base; junction bases not matched to a gene: 4. CDR3 size: 14 residues. The CDR3 DNA follows: TGTGCCAGCAGCCACGGGGGGATCCAAGAGACCCAGTACTTC. Protein: CASSHGGIQETQYF.

This clonotype has a count of ten or more. The chain links TRBV28 to TRBJ1-1; 7 nucleotides align to TRBD1. The CDR3 extends over 14 amino acids. The V and J ends lost 4 bases and 7 bases, in that order; junction bases with no gene match: 9. Germline CDR1 and CDR2: MDHEN and SYDVKM. Here the CDR3 DNA reads TGTGCCAGCAGTTGGCCAGGGGGTTCCATTGAAGCTTTCTTT. Residues: CASSWPGGSIEAFF. Using reference TRBV28 and TRBJ1-1 for the parts outside the CDR3, the full variable domain is DVKVTQSSRYLVKRTGEKVFLECVQDMDHENMFWYRQDPGLGLRLIYFSYDVKMKEKGDIPEGYSVSREKKERFSLILESASTNQTSMYLCASSWPGGSIEAFFGQGTRLTVV.

This clonotype showed up many times. This sequence joins TRBV20-1 and TRBJ2-7; tentatively, D is TRBD1 or TRBD2 (5 bases each). Between the trimmed V and J ends, which lost 4 bases and 6 bases, there was a span of 19 bases. The germline V gene has CDR1 DFQATT and CDR2 SNEGSKA (reference sequence). The CDR3 extends over 14 amino acids. The chain's CDR3 is CSATKGPSVPEQYF. The DNA for the CDR3 is TGCAGTGCTACCAAGGGACCCTCAGTCCCCGAGCAGTACTTC.

The sample holds many counts of this clonotype. V gene TRBV2 combines with J gene TRBJ2-3; D tentatively reads TRBD1 or TRBD2 (5 bases each). The CDR3 covers 15 residues. With 10 bases removed from V and 2 bases from J, the gap between germline ends came to 19 bases. In germline, CDR1 is SNHLY, CDR2 FYNNEI. DNA for the CDR3: TGTGCCATGCCGGGTATCGAGGGGTCCACAGATACGCAGTATTTT. Protein sequence: CAMPGIEGSTDTQYF.

The rearrangement uses TRBV20-1 and TRBJ1-1; D not resolved. Per germline, CDR1 DFQATT and CDR2 SNEGSKA (reference sequence). V was pared by 1 base and J by 8 bases, with 26 bases between. The CDR3 is made up of 17 amino acids. The CDR3 region has the DNA TGCAGTGCTAGAGGTGTTCTGCGGAGTGGGGTCCCAGACGAAGCTTTCTTT. It translates to CSARGVLRSGVPDEAFF.